Sequencing of this TCR beta chain was carried out in a study of CD8 T cells in ankylosing spondylitis. The CDR3 length is 16 residues. V lost 7 bases to trimming and J lost 6 bases; unmatched junction nucleotides: 11. Per the germline V gene, CDR1 is SGHRS and CDR2 is YFSETQ. TCRdb reanalysed the 5' RACE reads using MiXCR and keeps one entry per CDR3 protein. The profile shows 250,000 to 350,000 distinct CDR3 sequences, 20% of them singletons. This clonotype occurred many times. Sequenced: blood, either unsorted or a sorted T cell fraction (not recorded which). The source is a male donor with ankylosing spondylitis or in good health (not recorded which). The chain links TRBV5-1 to TRBJ1-4; TRBD1 agrees at 11 bases. CDR3 bases: TGCGCCAGCGGCCTAGGACAGGGGGCCAGATATGAAAAACTGTTTTTT. Protein sequence: CASGLGQGARYEKLFF.